These T cell receptor beta chains were read from a single sample in a study of blood T cell repertoires in COVID-19. Method: immunoSEQ multiplex PCR; TCRdb's copy keeps in-frame clones and lacks some. This sample has 110,000 or so clones, with 85% found just once. Sequencing was performed on peripheral blood. All receptors come from a human donor in a cohort sampled during active COVID-19. CDR3s include the opening cysteine and the closing phenylalanine or tryptophan. The D gene is left open where the match is weak. The size of a clone is reported for some rows only, either as once, few or many, or as a class for expanded clones.

D,J,size,V,DNA,CDR3
TRBD1,TRBJ1-6,-,TRBV10-3,TGTGCCATCAGTGAGCAGGGGACAGCAGATAATTCACCCCTCCACTTT,CAISEQGTADNSPLHF
-,TRBJ2-5,-,TRBV30,TGTGCCTGGAGTGTAGAGGCAGCCGGAGTGACCCAGTACTTC,CAWSVEAAGVTQYF
TRBD2,TRBJ2-7,-,TRBV12-5,TGTGCTAGTGGTTTGGGGACGGGGACTAGTTACTACGAGCAGTACTTC,CASGLGTGTSYYEQYF
-,TRBJ2-3,-,TRBV7-2,TGTGCCAGCAGCTTGGGACTCAGCACAGATACGCAGTATTTT,CASSLGLSTDTQYF
TRBD1,TRBJ1-6,-,TRBV7-2,TGTGCCAGCAGCTTAGACAGGGGTAGGAATTCACCCCTCCACTTT,CASSLDRGRNSPLHF
TRBD2,TRBJ2-1,-,TRBV5-1,TGCGCCAGCAGCTTGAAGGTAGCGGGGGGAAACAATGAGCAGTTCTTC,CASSLKVAGGNNEQFF
TRBD1,TRBJ1-4,-,TRBV28,TGTGCCAGCCGCATGACAGGGCCTGAAAAACTGTTTTTT,CASRMTGPEKLFF
TRBD1,TRBJ1-5,few,TRBV28,TGTGCCAGCAGCCGCAGCCACCGCACAGGGGGCAATCAGCCCCAGCATTTT,CASSRSHRTGGNQPQHF
-,TRBJ1-5,-,TRBV19,TGTGCCAGTAGTATAGACGTTGATCAGCCCCAGCATTTT,CASSIDVDQPQHF
-,TRBJ2-3,-,TRBV5-4,TGTGCCAGCAGCTTGAGGGTCATAGGGGACACAGATACGCAGTATTTT,CASSLRVIGDTDTQYF
TRBD1,TRBJ1-4,-,TRBV19,TGTGCCAGTCGCCCCCGAGGGGGCAGAGAAAAACTGTTTTTT,CASRPRGGREKLFF
-,TRBJ1-2,-,TRBV29-1,TGCAGCGTTGAAGATGGTAAGAGAATGAAAGGCTACACCTTC,CSVEDGKRMKGYTF
-,TRBJ1-1,-,TRBV7-3,TGTGCCAGCAGCTTCAACGGGGGTGGGACTGAAGCTTTCTTT,CASSFNGGGTEAFF
-,TRBJ2-3,-,TRBV10-3,TGTGCCATCAGTGAAGAGGGACTCTTCAGTGGAACAGATACGCAGTATTTT,CAISEEGLFSGTDTQYF
TRBD2,TRBJ2-1,once,TRBV6-4,TGTGCCACCAAGACTAGCGGGGGTAATGAGCAGTTCTTC,CATKTSGGNEQFF
-,TRBJ2-6,-,TRBV5-5,TGTGCCAGCAGCCTCGTGAGCTCTGGGGCCAACGTCCTGACTTTC,CASSLVSSGANVLTF
TRBD1,TRBJ1-6,-,TRBV6-1,TGTGCCAGCAGTGAGGGACAGGGTAGTTCACCCCTCCACTTT,CASSEGQGSSPLHF
TRBD1,TRBJ1-2,-,TRBV12-5,TGTGCTAGTGGTCACGGGACAGGGAGGCCGGTGAACTATGGCTACACCTTC,CASGHGTGRPVNYGYTF